A selection of T cell receptor beta chains follows, all from one sample in a study of T cell responses to AZD1222 COVID-19 vaccine. The method was immunoSEQ multiplex PCR; TCRdb's version includes in-frame clones alone and lacks a portion of them. The sample carries some 190,000 clones, about 94% recorded once. This specimen consisted of peripheral blood, obtained 28 days after the second dose of the MenACWY control vaccine. These receptors all come from an adult who received the MenACWY meningococcal vaccine as a control. Each CDR3 is given with its conserved first and last residue. A D gene is named only where the DNA matches it firmly. Clone size is shown for a subset of rows, as once, few, many or a class of expanded clone.

abundance,v_gene,j_gene,d_gene,len,CDR3nt,CDR3aa
.,TRBV7-9,TRBJ2-1,TRBD2,14,TGTGCCAGCAGCCCCCAGCGGGAAGTATATGAGCAGTTCTTC,CASSPQREVYEQFF
.,TRBV28,TRBJ2-7,.,13,TGTGCCAGCAGACCGACTCAGGGCTACGAGCAGTACTTC,CASRPTQGYEQYF
once,TRBV28,TRBJ2-7,TRBD1,15,TGTGCCAGCAGATTCGGACAGGGGGATTCCTACGAGCAGTACTTC,CASRFGQGDSYEQYF
.,TRBV6-5,TRBJ2-3,.,15,TGTGCCAGCAGTTACCCACCAGGGTTTTCAGATACGCAGTATTTT,CASSYPPGFSDTQYF
.,TRBV6-5,TRBJ2-7,TRBD1,14,TGTGCCAGCAGTCTACCGGGACAGAGGTACGAGCAGTACTTC,CASSLPGQRYEQYF
once,TRBV7-8,TRBJ2-1,.,13,TGTGCCAGCAGCCCCAGCTCCTACAATGAGCAGTTCTTC,CASSPSSYNEQFF
.,TRBV5-5,TRBJ1-5,.,14,TGTGCCAGCAGCTTGGAAAGGGGTGATCAGCCCCAGCATTTT,CASSLERGDQPQHF
.,TRBV11-1,TRBJ2-7,.,12,TGTGCCAGCAGCTTAATCCCGTACGAGCAGTACTTC,CASSLIPYEQYF
.,TRBV4-3,TRBJ2-1,TRBD2,18,TGCGCCAGCAGCCAAGAGCCCAGCGCTAGCGGGGGGGCCAATGAGCAGTTCTTC,CASSQEPSASGGANEQFF
.,TRBV6-2/TRBV6-3,TRBJ1-5,TRBD1,15,TGTGCCAGCAGCGACCGACAGGGGTGGCGTCAGCCCCAGCATTTT,CASSDRQGWRQPQHF
.,TRBV12-2,TRBJ1-1,.,14,TGTGCAAGTCGCCCCATTCCTCGGAGCACTGAAGCTTTCTTT,CASRPIPRSTEAFF
.,TRBV5-1,TRBJ1-1,.,13,TGCGCCAGCAGCTTGTCCCGGAACACTGAAGCTTTCTTT,CASSLSRNTEAFF
few,TRBV10-2,TRBJ2-7,TRBD1,15,TGCGCCAGCCTCTCCCCCGGGACAGGAGACTACGAGCAGTACTTC,CASLSPGTGDYEQYF
.,TRBV6-1,TRBJ1-2,.,14,TGTGCCAGCAGTGAAAACGGTTTCGTCTATGGCTACACCTTC,CASSENGFVYGYTF
.,TRBV20-1,TRBJ2-7,.,11,TGCAGTGGTGGGGCCTCCTACGAGCAGTACTTC,CSGGASYEQYF
.,TRBV6-2/TRBV6-3,TRBJ2-5,.,12,TGTGCCAGCAGTCACAAACAAGAGACCCAGTACTTC,CASSHKQETQYF
.,TRBV6-5,TRBJ1-6,.,15,TGTGCCAGCGCAAAGACAGAAATGGGTTTTACACCCCTCCACTTT,CASAKTEMGFTPLHF
once,TRBV27,TRBJ1-6,.,15,TGTGCCAGCAGTTTGACTCGGGACTCCCGTTCACCCCTCCACTTT,CASSLTRDSRSPLHF
once,TRBV30,TRBJ1-2,.,10,TGTGCCTGGAGTCCTCCCGGCTACACCTTC,CAWSPPGYTF
.,TRBV5-1,TRBJ2-4,.,17,TGCGCCAGCAGCATGGGTCGGGACCCCCTAGCCAAAAACATTCAGTACTTC,CASSMGRDPLAKNIQYF
.,TRBV7-9,TRBJ1-2,TRBD1,16,TGTGCCAGCAGCTCTGGGGGACAGGGGGCAAACTATGGCTACACCTTC,CASSSGGQGANYGYTF
.,TRBV28,TRBJ2-2,.,12,TGTGCCAGCAGTTTTTACACCGGGGAGCTGTTTTTT,CASSFYTGELFF
.,TRBV6-5,TRBJ2-7,.,13,TGTGCCAGCAACAGGGAGATTACTTACGAGCAGTACTTC,CASNREITYEQYF
.,TRBV10-3,TRBJ2-7,TRBD1,14,TGTGCCATCACCCCAGCGGGACAGGGCTACGAGCAGTACTTC,CAITPAGQGYEQYF
few,TRBV19,TRBJ2-1,.,13,TGTGCCAGCCTAGGGACGGGCACCAATGAGCAGTTCTTC,CASLGTGTNEQFF
.,TRBV28,TRBJ1-1,TRBD1,15,TGTGCCAGCAGACACTACCGGGACAGGAAAACTGAAGCTTTCTTT,CASRHYRDRKTEAFF
.,TRBV28,TRBJ1-2,.,13,TGTGCCAGCAGTTCCCCGGAAACGTATGGCTACACCTTC,CASSSPETYGYTF
.,TRBV5-8,TRBJ1-4,TRBD1,15,TGTGCCAGCAGCTTCGGGACAGGGGGCCCTGAAAAACTGTTTTTT,CASSFGTGGPEKLFF
.,TRBV6-2/TRBV6-3,TRBJ2-1,.,12,TGTGCCAGCAGTTTGGGGACCTATGAGCAGTTCTTC,CASSLGTYEQFF
.,TRBV5-4,TRBJ1-1,TRBD1,13,TGTGCCAGCAGCTTTGGCCAGGGGGGTGAAGCTTTCTTT,CASSFGQGGEAFF
.,TRBV4-3,TRBJ1-4,.,15,TGCGCCAGCAGCCAGACGGGGACAACTAATGAAAAACTGTTTTTT,CASSQTGTTNEKLFF
.,TRBV2,TRBJ1-1,TRBD1,15,TGTGCCAGCATGAGGCCAGGGGGCGTGGGCACTGAAGCTTTCTTT,CASMRPGGVGTEAFF
.,TRBV3-1/TRBV3-2,TRBJ1-6,.,13,TGTGCCAGCAGCCAGGGGACCGTTCCACCCCTCCACTTT,CASSQGTVPPLHF
.,TRBV7-9,TRBJ2-7,.,14,TGTGCCAGCAGCTTAGGGGCACTACCGAGAGAGCAGTACTTC,CASSLGALPREQYF
.,TRBV11-2,TRBJ2-7,.,14,TGTGCCAGCAGCTCCCATAGGAAAACCTACGAGCAGTACTTC,CASSSHRKTYEQYF
.,TRBV19,TRBJ1-3,.,14,TGTGCCAGTAGTATACGGATCTCTGGAAACACCATATATTTT,CASSIRISGNTIYF
.,TRBV7-6,TRBJ1-1,.,13,TGTGCCAGCAGACGCGGTGGGAACACTGAAGCTTTCTTT,CASRRGGNTEAFF
.,TRBV28,TRBJ1-2,.,14,TGTGCCAGCACAGCGGCCAGAGCCTTCTATGGCTACACCTTC,CASTAARAFYGYTF
once,TRBV3-1/TRBV3-2,TRBJ2-7,TRBD1,17,TGTGCCAGCAGCCCCCAAGGTGCGGGACAGGGGGTCTACGAGCAGTACTTC,CASSPQGAGQGVYEQYF
.,TRBV25-1,TRBJ1-1,TRBD1,15,TGTGCCAGCAGTGAATTTGGGACAGGGGCCACTGAAGCTTTCTTT,CASSEFGTGATEAFF
.,TRBV6-2/TRBV6-3,TRBJ2-3,.,11,TGTGCCAGCAGTTACCAGGGTCCCCAGTATTTT,CASSYQGPQYF
.,TRBV10-3,TRBJ2-3,.,14,TGTGCCATCAGGTCTGGCGGGAGCACAGATACGCAGTATTTT,CAIRSGGSTDTQYF
.,TRBV9,TRBJ2-7,.,14,TGTGCCAGCAGCCCATCCATTCTTAACTACGAGCAGTACTTC,CASSPSILNYEQYF
.,TRBV6-2/TRBV6-3,TRBJ2-1,.,12,TGTGCCAGCAGTACCCAGCTGGGTGAGCAGTTCTTC,CASSTQLGEQFF
.,TRBV10-1,TRBJ2-7,.,10,TGCGCCAGGAGGGTTCTGGAGCAGTACTTC,CARRVLEQYF
.,TRBV11-2,TRBJ2-2,TRBD2,15,TGTGCCAGCAGCTTAGTGGCGGGAGACACCGGGGAGCTGTTTTTT,CASSLVAGDTGELFF
.,TRBV6-5,TRBJ2-7,.,14,TGTGCCAGCGGCCGGGGTTGGGCCTCCTACGAGCAGTACTTC,CASGRGWASYEQYF